This TCR beta chain originates from a study of T cells after yellow fever vaccination (dated by TCRdb to between 2017 and 2020). Describing the broader study: The SMART-Seq v4 Ultra Low Input RNA kit was used to prepare libraries from fractions with low cell numbers. Bulk TCR alpha and beta repertoires were sequenced longitudinally to track T-cell clones before and after primary and booster YFV17D yellow fever vaccination. Two healthy male donors, one aged 18 to 29 and one aged 30 to 40 years, made up the cohort. Blood was drawn at multiple timepoints before and after primary and secondary immunization, with bulk PBMC replicates and cell subsets isolated.

The trim is 4 bases for V and 1 base for J, with a gap of 8 bases between the germline ends. Based on the germline V gene, the CDR1 and CDR2 sequences are SGHRS and YFSETQ. The CDR3 has 13 amino acids, counting the end cysteine and phenylalanine. Only the CDR3 DNA stays, 39 bases, in frame from base 1. Synthesis of TCR cDNA relied on 5'RACE template switching, a step that introduced a universal primer site along with unique molecular identifiers. Priming for cDNA synthesis came from both the TCR alpha and TCR beta constant segments. Libraries were amplified in two PCR steps, with sample barcodes and sequencing adapters added in the second step. Libraries were sequenced on Illumina HiSeq 2500 (2x100 bp) or NovaSeq (2x150 bp). The source study handled its data this way. MIGEC handled demultiplexing of reads and collapsing into UMI consensus sequences, while MiXCR performed V(D)J alignment. Vaccine-responding clonotypes were defined with edgeR using replicate PBMC samples, requiring FDR below 0.01 and a log2 fold change above 5 up to day 15. CD4 or CD8 identity was assigned to each bulk clonotype according to whether the clonotype was present at higher abundance in the sequenced CD4 repertoire or the sequenced CD8 repertoire. Through fastp at Q25 and MiXCR, TCRdb rebuilt clones from the public reads, retaining in-frame beta chains. Duplicate CDR3 protein sequences are folded into a single record with the most common DNA and genes. These V and J calls derive from TCRdb rather than the authors' analysis. Present in this sample are approximately 300,000 distinct CDR3 sequences, 8.7% of which were seen just once. The top ten hold under 20% of the sample.

Interpreted using the paper, the treatment or condition label stands for: live attenuated yellow fever vaccine strain. Two biological replicates of bulk PBMCs were collected at each blood-draw timepoint. PBMCs were isolated from peripheral blood using a standard Ficoll-Paque protocol. TriZol was used to extract RNA from bulk PBMCs, from CD4 and CD8 fractions, and from dextramer-positive and dextramer-negative fractions. A note on this clonotype: Its recognized antigen is unknown. No much larger clone exists at a distance of one base, and base qualities are not known.

Summary of the overall study and its limitations: After the booster, most of the clones that had expanded following primary vaccination were detected again (roughly 97% of CD4 and 85% to 90% of CD8), which suggests that memory was broadly maintained. FACS-sorted repertoires could contain abundant contaminating clonotypes from the bulk population, so computational filtering was required. The secondary T-cell response was weaker than the primary response but faster, peaking on day 5 instead of day 15. Because the study included only a couple of donors, the extent to which the findings can be generalized is limited. A small share of clonotypes was detected in both CD4 and CD8 compartments, with the overlap likely arising from convergent recombination.

The chain uses TRBV5-1 and TRBJ2-5; the D segment cannot be called with confidence. The sample here was PBMCs, taken on the day of the first yellow fever vaccination. This clonotype was obtained from a man younger than 30 who received the YFV17D yellow fever vaccine. The CDR3 sequence is CASSTLVQETQYF. In nucleotide form, the sequence is TGCGCCAGCAGCACGCTAGTCCAAGAGACCCAGTACTTC. Supplemented by the reference TRBV5-1 and TRBJ2-5 proteins around the CDR3, the complete variable domain is KAGVTQTPRYLIKTRGQQVTLSCSPISGHRSVSWYQQTPGQGLQFLFEYFSETQRNKGNFPGRFSGRQFSNSRSEMNVSTLELGDSALYLCASSTLVQETQYFGPGTRLLVL.